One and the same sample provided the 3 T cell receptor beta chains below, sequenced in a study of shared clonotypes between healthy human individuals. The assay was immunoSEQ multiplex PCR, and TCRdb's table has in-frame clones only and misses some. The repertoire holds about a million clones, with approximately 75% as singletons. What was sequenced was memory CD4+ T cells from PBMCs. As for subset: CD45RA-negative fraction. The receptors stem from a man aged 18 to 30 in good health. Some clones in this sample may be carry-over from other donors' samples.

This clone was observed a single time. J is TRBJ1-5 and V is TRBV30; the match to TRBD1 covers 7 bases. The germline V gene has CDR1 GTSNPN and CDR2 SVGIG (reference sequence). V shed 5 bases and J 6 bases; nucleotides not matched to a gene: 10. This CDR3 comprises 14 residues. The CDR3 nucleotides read TGTGCCTGGGAGCCGGGACAGTTCCGTCAGCCCCAGCATTTT. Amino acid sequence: CAWEPGQFRQPQHF.

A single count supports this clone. DNA for the CDR3: TGCGCCAGCAGCCAAGCGCAGGTCGCAACTAATGAAAAACTGTTTTTT. Translating gives CASSQAQVATNEKLFF. The V gene is TRBV4-3, the J gene TRBJ1-4; the D is unclear. The germline CDR1 and CDR2 sequences are LGHNA and YSLEER. Trimming removed 1 base at V and 0 bases at J, with 9 bases between. The CDR3 has 16 amino acids.

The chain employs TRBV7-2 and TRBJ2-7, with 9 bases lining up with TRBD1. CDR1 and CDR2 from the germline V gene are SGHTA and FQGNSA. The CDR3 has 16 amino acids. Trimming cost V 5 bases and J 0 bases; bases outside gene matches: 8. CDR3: CASSRRTGAYSYEQYF. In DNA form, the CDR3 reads TGTGCCAGCAGCCGAAGGACAGGGGCGTACTCCTACGAGCAGTACTTC. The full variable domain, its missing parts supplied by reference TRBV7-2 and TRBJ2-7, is GAGVSQSPSNKVTEKGKDVELRCDPISGHTALYWYRQSLGQGLEFLIYFQGNSAPDKSGLPSDRFSAERTGGSVSTLTIQRTQQEDSAVYLCASSRRTGAYSYEQYFGPGTRLTVT.